The 2 T cell receptor beta chains reported below all come from one sample, sequenced in a study of pediatric ulcerative colitis. Produced via immunoSEQ multiplex PCR; TCRdb's table is partial and in-frame only. The profile shows tens of thousands of clones, over 70% of them singletons. Sequenced input: blood. Every receptor here comes from a boy aged 10-17 years who was a control in a study of pediatric ulcerative colitis.

Here the CDR3 reads CASSLIGGTQYF. CDR3 bases: TGTGCCAGCAGTTTGATAGGTGGCACGCAGTATTTT. The chain has TRBV27 and TRBJ2-3; no reliable D call. The CDR3 loop spans 12 amino acids. The ends were cut back, 3 bases at V and 9 bases at J, with 10 bases in the middle. The germline CDR1 and CDR2 sequences are MNHEY and SMNVEV (reference sequence).

Only one count was recorded for this clone. The CDR3 sequence is CASSSIGTSRHTGELFF. For the CDR3, the DNA is TGCGCCAGCAGCTCGATTGGGACTAGCAGGCACACCGGGGAGCTGTTTTTT. The chain links TRBV5-1 to TRBJ2-2; 9 bases map to TRBD2. V shed 3 bases, J shed 3 bases, and the junction held 9 bases outside the gene matches. The V gene's germline CDR1 is SGHRS and CDR2 YFSETQ. This CDR3 is built from 17 residues.